The 15 T cell receptor beta chains below were found in one sample sequenced in a study of blood T cell repertoires in COVID-19. Measured with immunoSEQ multiplex PCR; TCRdb has only the in-frame clones, and not every one. The table lists 90,000 to 120,000 clones, roughly 84% of them singletons. Source material: peripheral blood. All receptors derive from a human donor in a cohort sampled during active COVID-19.

This rearrangement joins TRBV24-1 to TRBJ1-2, with 9 bases matching TRBD1. Germline V lookup: CDR1 KGHDR, CDR2 SFDVKD. V shed 2 bases and J 8 bases; nucleotides not matched to a gene: 8. The CDR3 has 15 amino acids. Here the CDR3 DNA reads TGTGCCACCAGTGATTCCACCCGGACAGGGGTAGGCTACACCTTC. This gives the protein CATSDSTRTGVGYTF.

This clone was observed a handful of times. CDR3 coding DNA: TGTGCCAGCAGCCAAAGGACGGACAGGGGGAACACTGAAGCTTTCTTT. It specifies CASSQRTDRGNTEAFF. V usage is TRBV11-2 and J usage is TRBJ1-1, with 9 bases lining up with TRBD1. V lost 5 bases to trimming and J lost 1 base; unmatched junction nucleotides: 8. The germline CDR1 and CDR2 sequences are SGHAT and FQNNGV. The CDR3 extends over 16 amino acids.

The rearrangement links TRBV20-1 to TRBJ2-3, with TRBD2 identical over 8 bases. CDR1 and CDR2 from the germline V gene are DFQATT and SNEGSKA (reference sequence). The V segment lost 3 bases and the J segment 3 bases; nucleotides outside the gene matches: 8. The CDR3 is 15 residues long. The CDR3 bases are TGCAGTGCTAGTGAGCGGGAGTTGGGAACAGATACGCAGTATTTT. This sequence encodes CSASERELGTDTQYF.

CDR3 in DNA: TGCAGCGTGACCTGGGGCGGGATCCCGGATACGCAGTATTTT. Translated: CSVTWGGIPDTQYF. The chain has TRBV29-1 and TRBJ2-3, with a weak D call TRBD2 (6 bases). Per the germline V gene, CDR1 is SQVTM and CDR2 is ANQGSEA. The V and J ends lost 6 bases and 6 bases respectively, with 19 bases between them. The CDR3 has 14 residues.

The chain has TRBV9 and TRBJ2-3, with 8 bases fitting TRBD1. Losses at the gene ends were 2 bases for V and 9 bases for J; bases not matched to a gene: 2. CDR1 and CDR2 from the germline V gene are SGDLS and YYNGEE. This CDR3 region has 12 residues. The CDR3 region is CASSVQGATQYF. The CDR3 DNA sequence: TGTGCCAGCAGCGTTCAGGGGGCCACGCAGTATTTT.

The J gene is TRBJ2-7, the V gene TRBV5-1, with D maybe TRBD2 (5 bases). Trimming cost V 0 bases and J 1 base, with 11 bases left between them. The CDR3 runs to 15 residues. Germline CDR1 and CDR2: SGHRS and YFSETQ. DNA for the CDR3: TGCGCCAGCAGCTTGGTAGCAGGAGGTTCCTACGAGCAGTACTTC. It translates to CASSLVAGGSYEQYF.

The CDR3 DNA is TGTGCCAGCAGCCAAGCGTCGGGACTCAAGGAGACCCAGTACTTC. It specifies CASSQASGLKETQYF. The chain is built from TRBV3-1 (or the pseudogene TRBV3-2) and TRBJ2-5, with D tentatively TRBD2 (6 bases). Per germline, CDR1 LGHDT and CDR2 YNNKEL (reference sequence). The CDR3 has 15 residues. Between the trimmed V and J ends, which lost 1 base and 5 bases, there was a span of 14 bases.

This rearrangement joins TRBV6-2 or TRBV6-3 to TRBJ2-1; 7 bases fit TRBD1. Trimming cost V 0 bases and J 0 bases; bases outside gene matches: 2. The CDR3 runs to 16 residues. Per germline, CDR1 MNHEY and CDR2 SVGEGT. The CDR3 protein is CASSYSDRSSYNEQFF. For the CDR3, the DNA is TGTGCCAGCAGTTACTCGGACAGGAGCTCCTACAATGAGCAGTTCTTC.

The gene calls are TRBV30 and TRBJ1-4; a possible D gene is TRBD1 (5 bases). The CDR3 runs to 16 residues. The germline gives CDR1 GTSNPN, CDR2 SVGIG (reference sequence). Trimming cost V 0 bases and J 11 bases, with 22 bases left between them. The CDR3 loop reads CAWSVTGGPGVRKLFF. The CDR3 nucleotides read TGTGCCTGGAGTGTAACTGGTGGGCCGGGGGTGCGGAAACTGTTTTTT.

The chain joins TRBV12-3 or TRBV12-4 to TRBJ1-2; unclear D gene. CDR3 length: 13 residues. Trimming removed 7 bases from V and 7 bases from J, with 16 bases in between. CDR3 nucleotides: TGTGCCAGCACCCGTCGGAGAGTCCGTGGCTACACCTTC. Its translation is CASTRRRVRGYTF.

The V and J genes are TRBV20-1 and TRBJ1-1; D gene uncertain. In germline, CDR1 is DFQATT, CDR2 SNEGSKA (reference sequence). There are 11 residues in the CDR3. The V gene lost 4 bases and the J gene lost 1 base, with 4 bases spanning the gap. The CDR3 loop reads CSAIRNTEAFF. The CDR3 DNA is TGCAGTGCTATTAGGAACACTGAAGCTTTCTTT.

The gene calls are TRBV30 and TRBJ1-3; TRBD1 is a possible D gene (5 bases). This CDR3 comprises 15 residues. Germline CDR1 and CDR2: GTSNPN and SVGIG (reference sequence). The V end was cut by 0 bases, the J end by 0 bases, with 9 bases between. CDR3 nucleotides: TGTGCCTGGAGTGTGGCAGGGTACTCTGGAAACACCATATATTTT. It encodes CAWSVAGYSGNTIYF.

The CDR3, as DNA: TGTGCCACCAGTGACTCCCGGGCCAAGGGCGGGCAGCCCCAGCATTTT. Protein product: CATSDSRAKGGQPQHF. The gene calls are TRBV24-1 and TRBJ1-5; no reliable D call. CDR1 is KGHDR and CDR2 is SFDVKD in the germline V gene. V lost 4 bases and J 7 bases, leaving 19 bases between the germline ends. The CDR3 spans 16 residues.

This chain joins TRBV27 and TRBJ1-5; the match to TRBD1 covers 9 bases. V lost 8 bases to trimming and J lost 3 bases; unmatched junction nucleotides: 14. CDR1 is MNHEY and CDR2 is SMNVEV in the germline V gene (reference sequence). The CDR3 loop spans 17 amino acids. The CDR3 sequence: CASSPTAGQGINQPQHF. The CDR3 DNA reads as TGTGCCAGCTCCCCCACTGCAGGACAGGGGATCAATCAGCCCCAGCATTTT.

In this sample, this clone turned up a few times. The CDR3 DNA is TGTGCCAGCAGCTTACGGGGGAACACTGAAGCTTTCTTT. This encodes CASSLRGNTEAFF. This chain links TRBV7-9 with TRBJ1-1; D remains unclear. The CDR3 contains 13 residues. CDR1 and CDR2 from the germline V gene are SEHNR and FQNEAQ (reference sequence). Trimming removed 2 bases from V and 1 base from J, with 5 bases in between.